This T cell receptor beta chain was sequenced during a study of cytomegalovirus exposure and HLA in healthy donors. Whole-study findings and limits: Immune exposure information available was restricted to CMV serostatus. The study found most TCR sequences rare, yet found some public TCRs in many donors. By a later analysis, the bulk of CMV-associated TCR beta chains appeared HLA-restricted.

Comments on this clone: The antigen is undetermined.

Vbeta (60) and Jbeta (13) primers were used in the PCR. Profiled with immunoSEQ multiplex PCR; TCRdb holds only in-frame clones, not every one. Here the sample spans over 130,000 clones, around 79% being singletons. Trimming removed 2 bases at V and 2 bases at J, with 14 bases between. CDR3 length: 16 residues. CDR1 and CDR2 (germline): SGHNT, YYREEE (reference sequence). This TCR was sampled from a human donor in good health. V usage is TRBV5-4 and J usage is TRBJ1-5, with TRBD1 as a possible D gene (6 bases). Sequenced material: PBMCs. The CDR3 nucleotides are TGTGCCAGCAGCTTAGGCGGGGAGGGGGGCAATCAGCCCCAGCATTTT. Its translation: CASSLGGEGGNQPQHF.